Listed below are T cell receptor beta chains from one sample, sequenced in a study of blood T cell repertoires in COVID-19. The table came from immunoSEQ multiplex PCR; TCRdb's copy has only in-frame clones and leaves some out. The data contain approximately 290,000 clones, approximately 90% of them singletons. Material: peripheral blood. These receptors all come from a man aged 18 to 29 with active or convalescent COVID-19. CDR3s include the opening cysteine and the closing phenylalanine or tryptophan. The D gene is left open where the match is weak. Size tells how often a clone was seen (once, few, many) or the class of an expanded clone, and some rows leave it out.

>TRBV4-3|.|TRBJ1-6|.
TGCGCCAGCAGCCAAGAACTTATACGGAGTAGCGTTAGTTCACCCCTCCACTTT
CASSQELIRSSVSSPLHF
>TRBV15|TRBD2|TRBJ2-7|.
TGTGCCACCAGCGGGGACCCAGCGGGAGCGGACTACGAGCAGTACTTC
CATSGDPAGADYEQYF
>TRBV11-2|.|TRBJ2-7|few
TGTGCCAGCAGCCCCCGGGAGATTGGGCAGTACTTC
CASSPREIGQYF
>TRBV6-5|.|TRBJ1-5|.
TGTGCCAGCAGTGACTCGACAGGCCTCAATCAGCCCCAGCATTTT
CASSDSTGLNQPQHF
>TRBV5-1|.|TRBJ1-4|.
TGCGCCAGCAGCTGGGGGGGTCCGGATGAAAAACTGTTTTTT
CASSWGGPDEKLFF
>TRBV5-1|TRBD1|TRBJ2-1|.
TGCGCCAGCAGCCCACGACAGGGGGAGAATGAGCAGTTCTTC
CASSPRQGENEQFF
>TRBV2|TRBD1|TRBJ2-7|.
TGTGCCAGCAGTAGGACAGGGTACGAGCAGTACTTC
CASSRTGYEQYF
>TRBV5-1|.|TRBJ1-2|once
TGCGCCAGCAGCTCTCAGGACATCCCTCTTTATGGCTACACCTTC
CASSSQDIPLYGYTF
>TRBV6-1|TRBD2|TRBJ2-7|few
TGTGCCAGCAGTGAAGTGAGCGGGAGGGCCTACGAGCAGTACTTC
CASSEVSGRAYEQYF
>TRBV11-2|.|TRBJ2-2|.
TGTGCCAGCAGCTTAGTTGGCCGGGACACCGGGGAGCTGTTTTTT
CASSLVGRDTGELFF
>TRBV10-2|TRBD1|TRBJ2-3|.
TGCGCCAGCAACCTAAGGGACAGAATCACAGATACGCAGTATTTT
CASNLRDRITDTQYF
>TRBV28|.|TRBJ2-1|.
TGTGCCAGCAGTTTTTTCGAGGTTCATGAGCAGTTCTTC
CASSFFEVHEQFF
>TRBV19|TRBD1|TRBJ1-1|.
TGTGCCAGTATGGGACAGGGGGTTCCGAACACTGAAGCTTTCTTT
CASMGQGVPNTEAFF
>TRBV18|.|TRBJ1-2|.
TGTGCCAGCCACACTCAGGGCACAAACTATGGCTACACCTTC
CASHTQGTNYGYTF
>TRBV5-1|.|TRBJ2-7|.
TGCGCCAGCAGCTCAGGGGTCCCCTACGAGCAGTACTTC
CASSSGVPYEQYF
>TRBV4-1|TRBD1|TRBJ2-1|.
TGCGCCAGCAGCACCAGGGGGCTAGACAATGAGCAGTTCTTC
CASSTRGLDNEQFF
>TRBV2|.|TRBJ1-5|.
TGTGCCAGCCGCGCCGGGGGGAGGAATCAGCCCCAGCATTTT
CASRAGGRNQPQHF
>TRBV12-3/TRBV12-4|.|TRBJ2-7|.
TGTGCCAGCAGTCAAAAAGCTAGCGAGCAGTACTTC
CASSQKASEQYF
>TRBV6-4|.|TRBJ2-1|once
TGTGCCAGCAGTCGACTAGGTTCCTACAATGAGCAGTTCTTC
CASSRLGSYNEQFF
>TRBV6-2/TRBV6-3|TRBD1|TRBJ1-1|.
TGTGCCAGCAGTCGGGACAGGGGGATGAACACTGAAGCTTTCTTT
CASSRDRGMNTEAFF
>TRBV2|.|TRBJ2-3|.
TGTGCCAGCACGGTAGGGGCCATAATAGATACGCAGTATTTT
CASTVGAIIDTQYF
>TRBV5-1|.|TRBJ2-6|.
TGCGCCAGCAGCTTGGAGGGGGCTGGGGCCAACGTCCTGACTTTC
CASSLEGAGANVLTF
>TRBV9|TRBD2|TRBJ2-3|.
TGTGCCAGCAGCGCGACTAGCGGGAGGGCCCGAGATACGCAGTATTTT
CASSATSGRARDTQYF
>TRBV29-1|TRBD1|TRBJ2-1|.
TGCAGCGTTGAAGTATCACAGGGGGCTATGGATGAGCAGTTCTTC
CSVEVSQGAMDEQFF
>TRBV29-1|TRBD2|TRBJ2-7|.
TGCAGCGTTGGGGGGGAGGGAGCCTACGAGCAGTACTTC
CSVGGEGAYEQYF
>TRBV18|TRBD1|TRBJ1-2|.
TGTGCCAGCTCATTCCGGGACAGATCTAACTATGGCTACACCTTC
CASSFRDRSNYGYTF
>TRBV19|.|TRBJ2-1|.
TGTGCCAGTAGACAGCGGGCAAGGTGGGCGCAGTTCTTC
CASRQRARWAQFF
>TRBV3-1/TRBV3-2|.|TRBJ2-1|once
TGTGCCAGCAGCCGAACTGGGAGGGAGCAGTTCTTC
CASSRTGREQFF
>TRBV14|TRBD1|TRBJ2-5|.
TGTGCCAGCAGCTCAAACAGGGGATTGGGAGAGACCCAGTACTTC
CASSSNRGLGETQYF
>TRBV5-8|TRBD1|TRBJ1-2|.
TGTGCCAGCAGCGGGGACAGGGCCCATGGCTACACCTTC
CASSGDRAHGYTF
>TRBV4-1|.|TRBJ1-5|.
TGCGCCAGCAGCCAAGATGGTACAGGCCTTAAGAGTAATCAGCCCCAGCATTTT
CASSQDGTGLKSNQPQHF
>TRBV4-3|TRBD1|TRBJ1-5|.
TGCGCCAGCAGCCAAGGACAGGGTAGTCAGCCCCAGCATTTT
CASSQGQGSQPQHF
>TRBV4-2|TRBD1|TRBJ1-1|.
TGTGCCAGCAGCCAAGGGGACAGGTTGAACACTGAAGCTTTCTTT
CASSQGDRLNTEAFF
>TRBV27|TRBD1|TRBJ2-7|.
TGTGCCAGCAGTGGATATGGACAGGGAATCTACGAGCAGTACTTC
CASSGYGQGIYEQYF
>TRBV27|TRBD1|TRBJ2-1|large
TGTGCCAGCAGTTTAGGGACAGGGGGGCCGGGGTACAATGAGCAGTTCTTC
CASSLGTGGPGYNEQFF
>TRBV3-1/TRBV3-2|TRBD1|TRBJ1-6|.
TGTGCCAGCAGCCCCTCATTCCGGACAGGGCCTGTTTTTTCACCCCTCCACTTT
CASSPSFRTGPVFSPLHF
>TRBV2|.|TRBJ1-1|.
TGTGCCAGCAGTGGTTACAGGGTGGTTGAAGCTTTCTTT
CASSGYRVVEAFF
>TRBV7-9|.|TRBJ1-5|.
TGTGCCAGCAGCCCTACCGGGCAGCCCCAGCATTTT
CASSPTGQPQHF
>TRBV7-9|.|TRBJ2-1|.
TGTGCCAGCAGCCCTGCCAGCGCGTCCTACAATGAGCAGTTCTTC
CASSPASASYNEQFF
>TRBV5-1|TRBD1|TRBJ2-1|.
TGCGCCAGCAGCCAAGAACCCGGGACAGGGGCCTACAATGAGCAGTTCTTC
CASSQEPGTGAYNEQFF
>TRBV5-1|.|TRBJ1-2|.
TGCGCCAGCAGTCCTGGTGATATGGCTTTGGTAGGCTACACCTTC
CASSPGDMALVGYTF
>TRBV3-1/TRBV3-2|TRBD1|TRBJ1-1|.
TGTGCCAGCAGCCAAGGGAGACAGGGGAAGAACACTGAAGCTTTCTTT
CASSQGRQGKNTEAFF
>TRBV5-3|.|TRBJ1-3|.
TGTGCCAGAAGCTTCTCTAGGGGCGAAGTTAAAGGAAACACCATATATTTT
CARSFSRGEVKGNTIYF
>TRBV14|TRBD2|TRBJ2-5|.
TGTGCCAGCAGCCCCAAAAGGACTAGCGGGAGAGAGACCCAGTACTTC
CASSPKRTSGRETQYF